A single sample gave rise to the 9 T cell receptor beta chains below, sequenced in a study of a mutant IDH1 vaccine in newly diagnosed glioma. What these receptors recognize is not known. Here immunoSEQ multiplex PCR was the method, and the copy in TCRdb shows in-frame clones only, minus some. The repertoire holds about 25,000 clones, around 70% seen once, with approximately 10% in the top ten. The time point: week 11, during vaccination. Each dose of the vaccine consisted of 300 ug of mutant IDH1 20-mer peptide, with topical imiquimod. The sample here was peripheral blood mononuclear cells (PBMCs), taken from a glioma patient whose treatment included an IDH1 peptide vaccine. The receptors were sampled from a man aged 18 to 29 with glioma. Some clones in this sample may be carry-over from other donors' samples.

A single count supports this clone. A much larger clonotype is one base distant, so this may be a read error. Other DNA sequences of this sample code for an identical CDR3. This rearrangement joins TRBV4-3 to TRBJ1-1, with D unresolved. Germline values: CDR1 LGHNA, CDR2 YSLEER. The CDR3 contains 13 residues. Trimming shortened V by 0 bases and J by 5 bases, and 7 bases separated the two germline ends. The CDR3 region has the DNA TGCGCCAGCAGCCAAGAGGCGGAAACTGAAGCTTTCTTT. The encoded protein is CASSQEAETEAFF.

V gene TRBV28 combines with J gene TRBJ1-4; TRBD1 matches at 7 bases. The CDR3 is made up of 16 amino acids. V lost 5 bases and J lost 7; bases outside the gene matches: 13. Germline V CDR1 and CDR2: MDHEN, SYDVKM. The DNA of the CDR3 is TGTGCCAGCAGTACCCGACAGGGACTCCTCCCTGAAAAACTGTTTTTT. Translated, it gives CASSTRQGLLPEKLFF.

The chain links TRBV7-6 to TRBJ1-3; D perhaps matches TRBD1 (6 bases). Trimming left V 4 bases short and J 0 bases short, with 13 bases between. CDR3 length equals 16 residues. The germline V gene encodes CDR1 SGHVS and CDR2 FNYEAQ. CDR3 bases: TGTGCCAGCAGCTCGCAGGGGTCCTTCTCTGGAAACACCATATATTTT. This sequence encodes CASSSQGSFSGNTIYF.

V is TRBV7-2 and J is TRBJ2-7; D is ambiguous. The length of the CDR3 is 12 residues. Trimming left V 1 base short and J 3 bases short, with 4 bases between. Germline V gives CDR1 SGHTA, CDR2 FQGNSA. The CDR3 nucleotides read TGTGCCAGCAGCTTAGTAGGCTACGAGCAGTACTTC. This sequence encodes CASSLVGYEQYF.

This rearrangement joins TRBV27 to TRBJ2-1; 11 bases match TRBD2. The ends lost 7 bases at V and 3 bases at J; junction bases unmatched: 8. The CDR3 runs to 16 residues. Germline CDR1 reads MNHEY; CDR2 reads SMNVEV (reference sequence). DNA for the CDR3: TGTGCCAGCACCGGACTAGCGGGCCTGATCTACAATGAGCAGTTCTTC. The encoded protein is CASTGLAGLIYNEQFF.

This clone was picked up a small number of times. The chain combines TRBV7-9 with TRBJ1-1; the match to TRBD1 covers 7 bases. The CDR3 is 14 residues long. CDR1 is SEHNR, CDR2 FQNEAQ, per germline (reference sequence). V was pared by 5 bases and J by 10 bases, with 13 bases of the junction left unmatched. CDR3 in DNA: TGTGCCAGCAGCCATACAGGACAGGAAGATGGAGCTTTCTTT. As protein: CASSHTGQEDGAFF.

This clone has just one count. The chain carries TRBV2 and TRBJ1-1, with D perhaps matching TRBD1 (5 bases). The CDR3 contains 15 residues. Trimming cost V 4 bases and J 6 bases, with 18 bases left between them. CDR1 and CDR2 from the germline V gene are SNHLY and FYNNEI. The CDR3 is CASSVPHPGSAEAFF. The DNA for the CDR3 is TGTGCCAGCAGTGTCCCCCACCCAGGGTCGGCTGAAGCTTTCTTT.

The chain combines TRBV4-2 with TRBJ2-5; TRBD1 matches 8 bases. The CDR3 is 16 amino acids. In germline, CDR1 is LGHNA, CDR2 YNFKEQ. V lost 0 bases, J lost 5 bases, and 8 bases stayed unmatched. CDR3 DNA sequence: TGTGCCAGCAGCCAAGAAACGGGCAGGGGGCGGGAGACCCAGTACTTC. Encoded protein: CASSQETGRGRETQYF.

This chain joins TRBV2 and TRBJ2-7; D is possibly TRBD1 (5 bases). Trimming took off 6 bases at V and 3 bases at J, with 9 bases between the two ends. There are 12 residues in the CDR3. The germline V gene has CDR1 SNHLY and CDR2 FYNNEI. CDR3 amino acids: CASSQGDYEQYF. The CDR3 region has the DNA TGTGCCAGCAGCCAGGGCGACTACGAGCAGTACTTC.